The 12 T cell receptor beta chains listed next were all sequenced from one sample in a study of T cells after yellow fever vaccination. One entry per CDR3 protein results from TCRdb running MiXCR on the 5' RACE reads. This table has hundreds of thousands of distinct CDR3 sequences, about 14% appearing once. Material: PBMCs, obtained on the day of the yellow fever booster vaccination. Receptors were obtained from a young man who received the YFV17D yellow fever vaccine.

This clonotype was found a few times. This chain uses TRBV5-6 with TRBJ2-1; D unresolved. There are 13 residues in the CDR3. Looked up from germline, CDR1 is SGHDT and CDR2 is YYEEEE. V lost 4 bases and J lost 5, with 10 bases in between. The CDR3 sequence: CASSPSLNNEQFF. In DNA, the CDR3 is TGTGCCAGCAGCCCATCTCTGAACAATGAGCAGTTCTTC.

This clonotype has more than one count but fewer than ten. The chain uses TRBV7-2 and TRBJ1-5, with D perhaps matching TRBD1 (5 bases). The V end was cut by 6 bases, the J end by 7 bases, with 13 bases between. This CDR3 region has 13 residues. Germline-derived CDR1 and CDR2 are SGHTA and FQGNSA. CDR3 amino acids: CASSTTGMQPQHF. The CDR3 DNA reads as TGTGCCAGCAGTACCACAGGTATGCAGCCCCAGCATTTT. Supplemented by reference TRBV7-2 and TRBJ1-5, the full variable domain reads GAGVSQSPSNKVTEKGKDVELRCDPISGHTALYWYRQSLGQGLEFLIYFQGNSAPDKSGLPSDRFSAERTGGSVSTLTIQRTQQEDSAVYLCASSTTGMQPQHFGDGTRLSIL.

The CDR3 loop reads CASSFGLYTGELFF. As DNA, the CDR3 is TGTGCCAGCAGCTTTGGACTATACACCGGGGAGCTGTTTTTT. The chain uses TRBV5-4 and TRBJ2-2, with a tentative D call TRBD2 (6 bases). The CDR3 runs 14 residues. V was clipped by 2 bases and J by 3 bases, with 8 bases between them. CDR1 and CDR2 from the germline V gene are SGHNT and YYREEE (reference sequence).

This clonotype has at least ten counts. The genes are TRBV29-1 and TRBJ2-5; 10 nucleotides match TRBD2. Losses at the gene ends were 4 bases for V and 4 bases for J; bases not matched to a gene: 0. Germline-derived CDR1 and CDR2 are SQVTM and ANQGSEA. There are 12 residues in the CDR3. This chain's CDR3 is CSVVAGGETQYF. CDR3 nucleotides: TGCAGCGTTGTAGCGGGAGGAGAGACCCAGTACTTC.

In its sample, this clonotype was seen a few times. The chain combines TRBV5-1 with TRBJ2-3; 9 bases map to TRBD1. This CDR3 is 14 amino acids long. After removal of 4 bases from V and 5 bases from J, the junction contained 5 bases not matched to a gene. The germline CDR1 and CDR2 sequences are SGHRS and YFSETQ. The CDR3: CASSTTGGGDTQYF. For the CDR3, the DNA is TGCGCCAGCAGCACGACAGGGGGGGGAGATACGCAGTATTTT.

This CDR3 is CASSPSWDSPLHF. The CDR3, as DNA: TGTGCCAGCTCACCAAGCTGGGACTCACCCCTCCACTTT. The chain combines TRBV18 with TRBJ1-6; perhaps TRBD1 as D (5 bases). Trimming took 2 bases from V and 10 from J, leaving 9 bases between them. The CDR3 contains 13 residues. Looked up from germline, CDR1 is KGHSH and CDR2 is LQKENI.

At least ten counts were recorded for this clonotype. The CDR3 region has the DNA TGTGCCAGCAGCAAAGGACTAAGCACAGATACGCAGTATTTT. This encodes CASSKGLSTDTQYF. The chain joins TRBV7-6 to TRBJ2-3, with a tentative D call TRBD2 (6 bases). Germline V gene sequence: CDR1 SGHVS, CDR2 FNYEAQ. The length of the CDR3 is 14 residues. V was pared by 5 bases and J by 0 bases, with 9 bases between.

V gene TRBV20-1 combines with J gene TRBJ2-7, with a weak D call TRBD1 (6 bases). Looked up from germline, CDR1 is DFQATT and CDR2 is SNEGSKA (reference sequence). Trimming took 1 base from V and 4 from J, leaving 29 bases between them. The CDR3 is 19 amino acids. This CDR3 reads CSARGQSASERDRIYEQYF. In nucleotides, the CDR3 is TGCAGTGCTAGAGGCCAGTCAGCTTCGGAACGCGACAGGATTTACGAGCAGTACTTC.

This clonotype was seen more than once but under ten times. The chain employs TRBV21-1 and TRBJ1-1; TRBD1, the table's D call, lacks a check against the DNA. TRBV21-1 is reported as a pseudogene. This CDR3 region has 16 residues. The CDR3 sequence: CASRSREGLMNTEAFF. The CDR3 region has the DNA TGTGCCAGCAGGTCCCGGGAGGGGCTCATGAACACTGAAGCTTTCTTT.

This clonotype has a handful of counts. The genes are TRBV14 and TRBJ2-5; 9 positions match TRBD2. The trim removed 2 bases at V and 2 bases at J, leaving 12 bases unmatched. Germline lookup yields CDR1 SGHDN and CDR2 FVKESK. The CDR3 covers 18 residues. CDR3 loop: CASSQRTSSGNQQETQYF. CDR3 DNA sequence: TGTGCCAGCAGCCAAAGAACTTCTAGCGGGAATCAACAAGAGACCCAGTACTTC. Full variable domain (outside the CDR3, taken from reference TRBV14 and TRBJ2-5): EAGVTQFPSHSVIEKGQTVTLRCDPISGHDNLYWYRRVMGKEIKFLLHFVKESKQDESGMPNNRFLAERTGGTYSTLKVQPAELEDSGVYFCASSQRTSSGNQQETQYFGPGTRLLVL.

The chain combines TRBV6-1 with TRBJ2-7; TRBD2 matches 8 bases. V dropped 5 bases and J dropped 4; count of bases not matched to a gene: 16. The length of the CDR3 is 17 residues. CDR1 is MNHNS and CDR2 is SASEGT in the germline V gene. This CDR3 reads CASSRATGGLGGYEQYF. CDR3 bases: TGTGCCAGCAGTCGTGCGACCGGGGGACTAGGGGGGTACGAGCAGTACTTC.

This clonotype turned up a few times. The CDR3 DNA follows: TGCGCCAGCAGCTTGAAAACCGGGAAAGAGACCCAGTACTTC. Translated: CASSLKTGKETQYF. The rearrangement links TRBV5-1 to TRBJ2-5; possibly TRBD2 for D (5 bases). Germline lookup yields CDR1 SGHRS and CDR2 YFSETQ. The CDR3 totals 14 residues. V was pared by 1 base and J by 3 bases, with 10 bases between.